This TCR beta chain originates from a study of shared clonotypes between healthy human individuals. Study details: The composition of the donors was a couple of women and a few men aged 18 to 49.

Between the trimmed V and J ends, which lost 2 bases and 2 bases, there was a span of 7 bases. Germline CDR1 reads SGHTS; CDR2 reads YDEGEE. The CDR3 is made up of 13 amino acids. Regarding the study as a whole: Compared with clonotypes that all four donors shared, non-shared clonotypes had lower generation probabilities.

A single count supports this clone. What it recognizes is unknown. This table comes from immunoSEQ multiplex PCR, and its TCRdb copy is limited to in-frame clones, with some not included. The sample consists of about 2.4 million clones, over 85% of them appearing once. The chain has TRBV5-8 and TRBJ1-1; the D is unclear. The sequencing sample was made of naive CD4+ T cells from PBMCs. Sample subset: CD45RA+ positively selected. This sequence originates from a man in his late teens or twenties in good health. Some clones in this sample may be carry-over from other donors' samples. The CDR3: CASSFRFNTEAFF. CDR3 in DNA: TGTGCCAGCAGCTTCCGTTTTAACACTGAAGCTTTCTTT.